This T cell receptor beta chain was observed in a study of siplizumab effects on memory and regulatory T cells. Broader study findings: Suppressive capability of dividing Tregs from siplizumab cultures went unverified. The diversity of naive T cells seemed greater than that of memory cells, and their alloresponse contribution seemed major. Roughly 80-95% of dividing CD4+ or CD8+ clones were without an attributable naive or memory phenotype.

TCRdb's copy holds only in-frame clones and misses some; the assay was immunoSEQ multiplex PCR. The repertoire has 100,000 or so clones, around 95% of them found once; the top ten carry approximately 0.61%. Of note for this clone: Its antigen is as yet unknown.

Input material: Tregs sorted from blood. This clonotype was sampled from a human donor in good health.

The CDR3 DNA reads TGTGCCAGCAGTTCCCCCCGAGTAGATTGGGGAACGAGGGCTTTCTTT. This codes for CASSSPRVDWGTRAFF. This sequence joins TRBV28 and TRBJ1-1; D not resolved. Looked up from germline, CDR1 is MDHEN and CDR2 is SYDVKM. V lost 4 bases and J lost 11, with 26 bases in between. This CDR3 comprises 16 residues.